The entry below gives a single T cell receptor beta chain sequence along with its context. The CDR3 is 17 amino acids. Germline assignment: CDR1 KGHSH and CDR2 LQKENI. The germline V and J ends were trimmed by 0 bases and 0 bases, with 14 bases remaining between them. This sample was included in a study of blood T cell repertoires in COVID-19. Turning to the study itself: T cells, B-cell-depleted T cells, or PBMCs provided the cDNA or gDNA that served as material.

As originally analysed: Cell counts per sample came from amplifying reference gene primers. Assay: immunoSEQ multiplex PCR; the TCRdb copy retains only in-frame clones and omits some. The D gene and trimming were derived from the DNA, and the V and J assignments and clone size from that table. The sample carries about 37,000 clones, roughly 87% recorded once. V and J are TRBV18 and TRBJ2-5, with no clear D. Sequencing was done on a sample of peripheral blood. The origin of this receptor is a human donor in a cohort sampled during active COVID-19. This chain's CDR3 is CASSPPLTSWYQETQYF. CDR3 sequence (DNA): TGTGCCAGCTCACCACCGCTTACTTCTTGGTACCAAGAGACCCAGTACTTC.